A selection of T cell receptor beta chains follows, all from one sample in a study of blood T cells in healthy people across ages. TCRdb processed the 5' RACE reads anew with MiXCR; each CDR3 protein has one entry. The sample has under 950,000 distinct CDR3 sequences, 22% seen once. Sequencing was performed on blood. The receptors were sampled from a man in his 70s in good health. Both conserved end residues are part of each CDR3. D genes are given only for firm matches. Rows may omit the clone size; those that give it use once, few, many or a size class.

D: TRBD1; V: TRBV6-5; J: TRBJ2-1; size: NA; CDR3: CASRTGSGEQFF; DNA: TGTGCCAGCAGGACAGGGTCGGGTGAGCAGTTCTTC
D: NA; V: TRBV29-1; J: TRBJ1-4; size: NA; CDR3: CSVGVRLATNEKLFF; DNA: TGCAGCGTTGGGGTCAGACTTGCAACTAATGAAAAACTGTTTTTT
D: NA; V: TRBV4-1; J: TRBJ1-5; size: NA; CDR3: CASSQDSRESQPQHF; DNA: TGCGCCAGCAGCCAAGATTCCCGGGAAAGTCAGCCCCAGCATTTT
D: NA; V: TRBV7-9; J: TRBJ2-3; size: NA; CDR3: CASSIGGIADTQYF; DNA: TGTGCCAGCAGCATAGGGGGGATTGCAGATACGCAGTATTTT
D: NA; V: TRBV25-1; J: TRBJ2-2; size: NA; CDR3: CASSGPGFRGELFF; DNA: TGTGCCAGCAGTGGGCCGGGGTTCCGCGGGGAGCTGTTTTTT
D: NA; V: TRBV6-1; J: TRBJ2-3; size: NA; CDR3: CASSVVCGSTDTQYF; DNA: TGTGCCAGCAGTGTGGTATGCGGTAGCACAGATACGCAGTATTTT
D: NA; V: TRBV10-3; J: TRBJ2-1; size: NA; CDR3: CAISYSLGGGWNEQFF; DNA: TGTGCCATCAGTTATTCCCTCGGGGGTGGTTGGAATGAGCAGTTCTTC
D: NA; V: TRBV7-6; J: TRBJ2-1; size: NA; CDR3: CASSAQAYNEQFF; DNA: TGTGCCAGCAGCGCACAGGCGTACAATGAGCAGTTCTTC
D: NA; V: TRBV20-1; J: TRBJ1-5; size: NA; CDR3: CSADLTDTQHF; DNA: TGCAGTGCGGACCTCACAGATACGCAGCATTTT
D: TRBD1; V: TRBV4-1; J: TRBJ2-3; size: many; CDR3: CASSQDRGQGGDTQYF; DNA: TGCGCCAGCAGCCAAGATAGGGGACAGGGTGGAGATACGCAGTATTTT
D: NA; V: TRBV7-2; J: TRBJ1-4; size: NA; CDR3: CASSLWQLATNEKLFF; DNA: TGTGCCAGCAGCTTATGGCAGTTGGCAACTAATGAAAAACTGTTTTTT
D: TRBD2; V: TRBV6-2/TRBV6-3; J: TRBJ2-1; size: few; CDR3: CASSYSASGGYNEQFF; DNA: TGTGCCAGCAGTTACTCGGCTAGCGGGGGTTACAATGAGCAGTTCTTC
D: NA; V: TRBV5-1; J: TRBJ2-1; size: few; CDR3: CASSGRVHNEQFF; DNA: TGCGCCAGCAGCGGGAGAGTCCACAATGAGCAGTTCTTC
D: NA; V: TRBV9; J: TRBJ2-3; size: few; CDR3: CASSVGKGGGYTDTQYF; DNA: TGTGCCAGCAGCGTAGGGAAGGGAGGGGGATACACAGATACGCAGTATTTT
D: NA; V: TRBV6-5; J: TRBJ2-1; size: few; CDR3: CASRKLEVYEQFF; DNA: TGTGCCAGCAGGAAACTAGAGGTATATGAGCAGTTCTTC
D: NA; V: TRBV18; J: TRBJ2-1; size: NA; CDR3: CASSSITSNNEQFF; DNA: TGTGCCAGCTCATCTATTACTAGTAACAATGAGCAGTTCTTC
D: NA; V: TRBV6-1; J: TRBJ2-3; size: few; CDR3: CASSEVGQGPTDTQYF; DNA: TGTGCCAGCAGTGAAGTGGGGCAGGGGCCAACAGATACGCAGTATTTT
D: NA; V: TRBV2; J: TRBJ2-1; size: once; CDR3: CASRAGTYNEQFF; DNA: TGTGCCAGCCGTGCAGGGACCTACAATGAGCAGTTCTTC
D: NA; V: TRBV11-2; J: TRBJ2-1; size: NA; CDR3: CASSFLANSPYNEQFF; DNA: TGTGCCAGCAGCTTTCTTGCGAACAGCCCCTACAATGAGCAGTTCTTC
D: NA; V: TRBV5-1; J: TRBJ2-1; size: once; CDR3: CASSLGRGGNNEQFF; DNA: TGCGCCAGCAGCCTCGGTAGAGGTGGGAACAATGAGCAGTTCTTC
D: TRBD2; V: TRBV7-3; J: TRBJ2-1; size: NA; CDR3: CASSLGGFALAGWYNEQFF; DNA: TGTGCCAGCAGCCTCGGGGGGTTTGCCCTAGCTGGTTGGTACAATGAGCAGTTCTTC
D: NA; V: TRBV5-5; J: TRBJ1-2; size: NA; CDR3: CASSSGPPSAGYTF; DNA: TGTGCCAGCAGCTCAGGACCGCCTTCGGCTGGCTACACCTTC
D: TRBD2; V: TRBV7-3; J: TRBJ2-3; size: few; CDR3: CASSLVSGKADTQYF; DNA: TGTGCCAGCAGCTTAGTAAGCGGGAAAGCAGATACGCAGTATTTT
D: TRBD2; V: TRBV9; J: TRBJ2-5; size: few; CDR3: CASSVGLGRGVQETQYF; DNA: TGTGCCAGCAGCGTAGGATTAGGGCGGGGGGTTCAAGAGACCCAGTACTTC
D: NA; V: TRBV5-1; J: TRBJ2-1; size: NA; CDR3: CASSLVWDEQFF; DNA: TGCGCCAGCAGCCTAGTTTGGGATGAGCAGTTCTTC
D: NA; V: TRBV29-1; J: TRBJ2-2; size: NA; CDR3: CSVAKNTGELFF; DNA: TGCAGCGTTGCCAAGAACACCGGGGAGCTGTTTTTT
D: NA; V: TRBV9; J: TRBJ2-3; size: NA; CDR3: CASSAGRMATDAQYF; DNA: TGTGCCAGCAGCGCCGGGAGAATGGCCACAGATGCGCAGTATTTT
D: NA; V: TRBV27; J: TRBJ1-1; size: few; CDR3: CASRPDRMNTEAFF; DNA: TGTGCCAGCAGACCCGACAGAATGAACACTGAAGCTTTCTTT
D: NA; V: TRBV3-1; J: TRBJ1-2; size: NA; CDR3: CASSQGYIGYTF; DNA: TGTGCCAGCAGCCAAGGGTATATTGGCTACACCTTC
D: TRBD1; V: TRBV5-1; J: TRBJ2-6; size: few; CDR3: CASRPTGVISGANVLTF; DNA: TGCGCCAGCAGACCGACAGGGGTGATCTCTGGGGCCAACGTCCTGACTTTC
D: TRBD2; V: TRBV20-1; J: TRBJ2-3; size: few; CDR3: CSAGGVAGFTDTQYF; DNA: TGCAGTGCCGGGGGGGTAGCGGGATTCACAGATACGCAGTATTTT
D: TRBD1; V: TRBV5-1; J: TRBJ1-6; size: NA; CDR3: CASSLTGGASPNSPLHF; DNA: TGCGCCAGCAGCTTGACAGGGGGCGCATCCCCGAATTCACCCCTCCACTTT
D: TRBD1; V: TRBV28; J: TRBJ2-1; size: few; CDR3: CASSPPPGQGYNEQFF; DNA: TGTGCCAGCAGTCCACCACCGGGACAGGGCTACAATGAGCAGTTCTTC
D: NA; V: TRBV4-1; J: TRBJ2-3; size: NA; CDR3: CASSQAEGDTQYF; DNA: TGCGCCAGCAGCCAAGCCGAGGGGGATACGCAGTATTTT
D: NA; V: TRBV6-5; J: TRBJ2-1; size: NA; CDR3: CASTRTSPAYNEQFF; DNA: TGTGCCAGTACGCGAACTAGTCCGGCCTACAATGAGCAGTTCTTC
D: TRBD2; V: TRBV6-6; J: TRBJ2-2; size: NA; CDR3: CASSPERGGDGELFF; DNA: TGTGCCAGCAGTCCGGAACGCGGGGGTGACGGGGAGCTGTTTTTT
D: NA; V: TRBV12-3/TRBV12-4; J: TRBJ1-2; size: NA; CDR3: CASSPTGPRGYTF; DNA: TGTGCCAGCAGCCCCACAGGGCCGCGTGGCTACACCTTC
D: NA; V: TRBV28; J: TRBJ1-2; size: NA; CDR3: CASNSLPSLGYGYTF; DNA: TGTGCCAGCAACTCCTTACCTAGCCTAGGCTATGGCTACACCTTC
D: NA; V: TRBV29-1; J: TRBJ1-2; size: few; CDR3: CSVDGVMDGYGYTF; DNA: TGCAGCGTTGACGGAGTGATGGACGGCTATGGCTACACCTTC
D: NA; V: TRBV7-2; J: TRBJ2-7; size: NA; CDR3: CASSPGTFEQYF; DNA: TGTGCCAGCAGCCCCGGGACCTTTGAGCAGTACTTC
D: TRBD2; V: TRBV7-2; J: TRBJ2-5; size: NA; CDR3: CASSLVATSGAQETQYF; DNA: TGTGCCAGCAGCTTAGTGGCGACTAGCGGGGCCCAAGAGACCCAGTACTTC
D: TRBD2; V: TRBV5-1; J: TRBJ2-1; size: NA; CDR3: CASSLLAGGPQNNEQFF; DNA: TGCGCCAGCAGCTTACTGGCGGGGGGGCCCCAAAACAATGAGCAGTTCTTC
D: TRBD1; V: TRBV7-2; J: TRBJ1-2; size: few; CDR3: CASSLGIGTGNGYTF; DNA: TGTGCCAGCAGCTTAGGGATCGGGACAGGGAATGGCTACACCTTC
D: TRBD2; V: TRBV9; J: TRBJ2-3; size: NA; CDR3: CASRRLGRGGTDTQYF; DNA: TGTGCCAGCAGACGCCTCGGGCGGGGGGGCACAGATACGCAGTATTTT
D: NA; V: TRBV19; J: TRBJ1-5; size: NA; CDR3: CASQLISGGDQPQHF; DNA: TGTGCCAGTCAACTTATTTCGGGGGGAGATCAGCCCCAGCATTTT
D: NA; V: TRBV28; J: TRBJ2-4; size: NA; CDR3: CASREPSLAKNIQYF; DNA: TGTGCCAGCCGGGAGCCTAGCCTAGCCAAAAACATTCAGTACTTC
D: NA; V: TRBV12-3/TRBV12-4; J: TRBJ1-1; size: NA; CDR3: CASSFNPQAQVGGEGTEAFF; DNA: TGTGCCAGCAGTTTCAATCCGCAGGCACAGGTTGGGGGGGAAGGCACTGAAGCTTTCTTT
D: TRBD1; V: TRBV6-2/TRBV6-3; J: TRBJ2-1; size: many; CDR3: CASRRQGNRNEQFF; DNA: TGTGCCAGCAGGAGACAGGGTAATAGAAATGAGCAGTTCTTC
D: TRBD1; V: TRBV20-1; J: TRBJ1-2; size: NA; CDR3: CSARDRTGANYGYTF; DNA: TGCAGTGCTAGAGACCGGACAGGGGCAAACTATGGCTACACCTTC
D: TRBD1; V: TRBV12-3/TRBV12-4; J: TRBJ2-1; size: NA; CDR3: CASSPTGSTYNEQFF; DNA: TGTGCCAGCAGCCCGACAGGGTCCACCTACAATGAGCAGTTCTTC
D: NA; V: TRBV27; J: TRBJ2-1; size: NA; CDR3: CASSLNRVSDEQFF; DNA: TGTGCCAGCAGTCTAAACAGGGTATCGGATGAGCAGTTCTTC
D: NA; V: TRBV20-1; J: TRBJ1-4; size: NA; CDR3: CSAGGGGPNEKLFF; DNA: TGCAGTGCTGGGGGTGGAGGGCCGAATGAAAAACTGTTTTTT
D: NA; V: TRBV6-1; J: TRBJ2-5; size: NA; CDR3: CASMDTGTRETQYF; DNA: TGTGCCAGCATGGACACCGGGACCAGGGAGACCCAGTACTTC
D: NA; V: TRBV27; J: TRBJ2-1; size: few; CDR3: CASSFRLDSNEQFF; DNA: TGTGCCAGCAGTTTTAGGCTAGATAGCAATGAGCAGTTCTTC
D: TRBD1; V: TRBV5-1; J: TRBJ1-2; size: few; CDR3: CASSLEVGQVYGYTF; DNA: TGCGCCAGCAGCTTGGAGGTGGGACAGGTCTATGGCTACACCTTC